These T cell receptor beta chains were read from a single sample in a study of T-cell reconstitution after alpha-beta-depleted transplantation in children. In TCRdb, the PCR reads were re-called with MiXCR into one record per CDR3 protein. The profile shows roughly 610,000 distinct CDR3 sequences, roughly 10% of them singletons. The input for sequencing was PBMCs from the stem cell graft donor, taken from the stem cell graft. The receptors were sampled from a human donor who donated a stem cell graft to a child with acute myeloid leukemia. Both conserved end residues are part of each CDR3. A D gene is named only where the DNA matches it firmly. Expanded clones are given a class, and other clones once, few, many or no size at all.

V: TRBV4-2
D: NA
J: TRBJ2-7
length: 15
size: many
DNA: TGTGCCAGCAGCCATGATCCGGGACCCACCTACGAGCAGTACTTC
CDR3: CASSHDPGPTYEQYF

V: TRBV5-6
D: NA
J: TRBJ2-1
length: 14
size: few
DNA: TGTGCCAGCAGCTTGGGACTACACTACAATGAGCAGTTCTTC
CDR3: CASSLGLHYNEQFF

V: TRBV6-4
D: NA
J: TRBJ1-6
length: 14
size: few
DNA: TGTGCCAGCAGTGACCGGGACGGGGCTTCACCCCTCCACTTT
CDR3: CASSDRDGASPLHF

V: TRBV7-8
D: NA
J: TRBJ2-3
length: 14
size: many
DNA: TGTGCCAGCAGTGATACTAGCAGGTTTGAGAAGCAGTATTTT
CDR3: CASSDTSRFEKQYF

V: TRBV5-1
D: NA
J: TRBJ1-1
length: 13
size: few
DNA: TGCGCCAGCAGCATACCTCAGGGAACTGAAGCTTTCTTT
CDR3: CASSIPQGTEAFF

V: TRBV7-9
D: NA
J: TRBJ2-7
length: 15
size: many
DNA: TGTGCCAGCAGTTCACCCCGGACAGAAGCCTACGAGCAGTACTTC
CDR3: CASSSPRTEAYEQYF

V: TRBV12-3/TRBV12-4
D: NA
J: TRBJ2-7
length: 12
size: NA
DNA: TGTGCCAGCAGTTTTCAGTCGGGTGAGCAGTACTTC
CDR3: CASSFQSGEQYF

V: TRBV28
D: TRBD1
J: TRBJ2-7
length: 13
size: few
DNA: TGTGCCAGCACTGACAGGGGGCGCGTGGAGCAGTACTTC
CDR3: CASTDRGRVEQYF

V: TRBV5-5
D: NA
J: TRBJ2-1
length: 17
size: many
DNA: TGTGCCAGCAGCTTGGCCCCCGCGGTGAACTCCTACAATGAGCAGTTCTTC
CDR3: CASSLAPAVNSYNEQFF

V: TRBV14
D: TRBD2
J: TRBJ2-2
length: 16
size: few
DNA: TGTGCCAGCAGCCTAAGACTAGCGGGAGTCGGCGGGGAGCTGTTTTTT
CDR3: CASSLRLAGVGGELFF

V: TRBV20-1
D: TRBD1
J: TRBJ1-4
length: 17
size: NA
DNA: TGCAGTGCTCACCAAACAGGGGCCGCTCTCCTTAATGAAAAACTGTTTTTT
CDR3: CSAHQTGAALLNEKLFF

V: TRBV7-9
D: NA
J: TRBJ2-1
length: 17
size: many
DNA: TGTGCCAGCAGCCAACCGATGTCGGTAGCGGTATACAATGAGCAGTTCTTC
CDR3: CASSQPMSVAVYNEQFF

V: TRBV11-2
D: TRBD2
J: TRBJ2-3
length: 17
size: many
DNA: TGTGCCAGCAGCTTAGAGGTTATGGCTAGCGGCTCCGATACGCAGTATTTT
CDR3: CASSLEVMASGSDTQYF

V: TRBV7-2
D: NA
J: TRBJ2-2
length: 16
size: many
DNA: TGTGCCAGCAGCTTAGTTCGCCTCCAGAACACCGGGGAGCTGTTTTTT
CDR3: CASSLVRLQNTGELFF

V: TRBV7-2
D: NA
J: TRBJ2-3
length: 14
size: few
DNA: TGTGCCAGCAGCTTATCGTCCAGCACAGATACGCAGTATTTT
CDR3: CASSLSSSTDTQYF

V: TRBV7-6
D: NA
J: TRBJ2-1
length: 18
size: NA
DNA: TGTGCCAGCAGCTTTTGGGGGGGCGAGCGGGACCCTCTCAATGAGCAGTTCTTC
CDR3: CASSFWGGERDPLNEQFF

V: TRBV7-8
D: TRBD2
J: TRBJ2-5
length: 16
size: few
DNA: TGTGCCAGCAGCTTAGGAGCTAGCGGGAGTTTTCAGACCCAGTACTTC
CDR3: CASSLGASGSFQTQYF

V: TRBV2
D: NA
J: TRBJ2-1
length: 13
size: NA
DNA: TGTGCCAGCAGTGGGTTAAGGGCGGGAGAGCAGTTCTTC
CDR3: CASSGLRAGEQFF

V: TRBV6-2/TRBV6-3
D: NA
J: TRBJ2-7
length: 16
size: NA
DNA: TGTGCCAGCACCCTTCACCAGGGCAGGCCGGGCTACGAGCAGTACTTC
CDR3: CASTLHQGRPGYEQYF

V: TRBV10-3
D: NA
J: TRBJ2-1
length: 16
size: few
DNA: TGTGCCATCAGTGGGGGGGCGGTGAGCTCCTACAATGAGCAGTTCTTC
CDR3: CAISGGAVSSYNEQFF

V: TRBV29-1
D: NA
J: TRBJ2-1
length: 14
size: many
DNA: TGCAGCGTCTTCGACCCTCTACGCGGAACTGAGCAGTTCTTC
CDR3: CSVFDPLRGTEQFF

V: TRBV29-1
D: NA
J: TRBJ2-1
length: 10
size: NA
DNA: TGCAGCGGCTCCTACAATGAGCAGTTCTTC
CDR3: CSGSYNEQFF

V: TRBV4-2
D: NA
J: TRBJ1-1
length: 13
size: many
DNA: TGTGCCAGCAGCCCATGGATACGGAGTCAAGCTTTCTTT
CDR3: CASSPWIRSQAFF

V: TRBV20-1
D: NA
J: TRBJ2-2
length: 14
size: many
DNA: TGCAGTGCTGTCACAGGGAGGTGGTCCGGGGAGCTGTTTTTT
CDR3: CSAVTGRWSGELFF

V: TRBV5-1
D: NA
J: TRBJ1-1
length: 13
size: NA
DNA: TGCGCCAGCAGCTCGACTTGGAACACTGAAGCTTTCTTT
CDR3: CASSSTWNTEAFF

V: TRBV7-2
D: NA
J: TRBJ1-1
length: 15
size: NA
DNA: TGTGCCAGCAGCATGGGGGGCAGCATGAACACTGAAGCTTTCTTT
CDR3: CASSMGGSMNTEAFF

V: TRBV2
D: NA
J: TRBJ2-1
length: 15
size: many
DNA: TGTGCCAGCAGGGTGAGGCTAGATTCCTACAATGAGCAGTTCTTC
CDR3: CASRVRLDSYNEQFF

V: TRBV15
D: NA
J: TRBJ2-1
length: 17
size: NA
DNA: TGTGCCACCAGCAGAGATCGTGGCCCACCTCGGGTTAATGAGCAGTTCTTC
CDR3: CATSRDRGPPRVNEQFF

V: TRBV9
D: NA
J: TRBJ2-1
length: 11
size: many
DNA: TGTGCCAGCATGCGGGACAATGAGCAGTTCTTC
CDR3: CASMRDNEQFF

V: TRBV4-1
D: TRBD2
J: TRBJ2-2
length: 17
size: few
DNA: TGCGCCAGCAGCCAGTTGGGACTAGCGACAAACACCGGGGAGCTGTTTTTT
CDR3: CASSQLGLATNTGELFF

V: TRBV5-1
D: NA
J: TRBJ2-3
length: 14
size: few
DNA: TGCGCCAGCAGCTTGGGGGGTCAGTCAGATACGCAGTATTTT
CDR3: CASSLGGQSDTQYF

V: TRBV7-2
D: TRBD2
J: TRBJ2-4
length: 16
size: few
DNA: TGTGCCAGCAGATCTAGCGGGCCTCTAGCCAAAAACATTCAGTACTTC
CDR3: CASRSSGPLAKNIQYF

V: TRBV14
D: TRBD1
J: TRBJ2-4
length: 16
size: NA
DNA: TGTGCCAGCAGCCGAGGACAGGCGGCAGGGGAGAACATTCAGTACTTC
CDR3: CASSRGQAAGENIQYF